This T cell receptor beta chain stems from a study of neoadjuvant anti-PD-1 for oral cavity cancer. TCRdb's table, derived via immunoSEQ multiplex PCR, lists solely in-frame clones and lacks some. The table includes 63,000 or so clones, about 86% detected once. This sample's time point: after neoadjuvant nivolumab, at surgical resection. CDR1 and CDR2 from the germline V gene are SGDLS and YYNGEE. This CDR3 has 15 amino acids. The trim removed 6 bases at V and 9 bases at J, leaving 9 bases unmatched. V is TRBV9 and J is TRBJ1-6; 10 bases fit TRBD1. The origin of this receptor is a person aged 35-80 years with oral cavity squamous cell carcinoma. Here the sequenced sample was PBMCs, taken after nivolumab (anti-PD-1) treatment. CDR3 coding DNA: TGTGCCAGCACCTCCTCCGGGACAGGGGTTTCACCCCTCCACTTT. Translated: CASTSSGTGVSPLHF.